These 32 T cell receptor beta chains were sequenced from one sample in a study of blood T cell repertoires in COVID-19. Here immunoSEQ multiplex PCR was the method, and the copy in TCRdb shows in-frame clones only, minus some. The table has roughly 48,000 clones, around 79% seen once; the top ten hold about 19%. Sequencing was performed on peripheral blood. The origin of the receptors is a human donor with active or convalescent COVID-19. The donor label of this sample is uncertain.

V gene TRBV3-1 (or the pseudogene TRBV3-2) combines with J gene TRBJ2-1; possible D gene TRBD2, 6 bases. The germline gives CDR1 LGHDT, CDR2 YNNKEL (reference sequence). The length of the CDR3 is 15 residues. V was trimmed by 4 bases and J by 10 bases, leaving 20 bases between them. The CDR3 loop reads CASSLRRAAGGEQFF. The CDR3 nucleotides read TGTGCCAGCAGCCTAAGGAGGGCCGCCGGTGGAGAGCAGTTCTTC.

This clone turned up a few times. This chain connects TRBV11-3 to TRBJ2-7; TRBD1 matches at 7 bases. The junction had 0 bases not matched to a gene; V was cut back by 3 bases and J by 7 bases. The germline V gene encodes CDR1 SGHNT and CDR2 YENEEA. This CDR3 comprises 11 residues. The CDR3 sequence: CASSLTGEQYF. In DNA, the CDR3 is TGTGCCAGCAGCTTGACAGGGGAGCAGTACTTC.

This clone came up once. The V and J genes are TRBV19 and TRBJ2-4; possible D gene TRBD2, 6 bases. V was pared by 5 bases and J by 0 bases, with 14 bases between. Germline-derived CDR1 and CDR2 are LNHDA and SQIVND (reference sequence). There are 16 residues in the CDR3. CDR3 coding DNA: TGTGCCAGTAGTCCTCGCGGGAAAATAGCCAAAAACATTCAGTACTTC. This sequence encodes CASSPRGKIAKNIQYF.

V gene TRBV19 combines with J gene TRBJ1-6, with 7 bases that match TRBD1. Germline V gene sequence: CDR1 LNHDA, CDR2 SQIVND (reference sequence). This CDR3 contains 16 residues. Germline trimming cut 3 bases from V and 7 bases from J; bases unmatched to any gene: 9. In DNA, the CDR3 is TGTGCCAGTAGTATGCCTCCGGGACAGACAAATTCACCCCTCCACTTT. Translation gives CASSMPPGQTNSPLHF.

The chain combines TRBV19 with TRBJ1-5; D remains unclear. Trimming took 3 bases from V and 3 from J, leaving 9 bases between them. There are 14 residues in the CDR3. Germline loops: CDR1 LNHDA, CDR2 SQIVND (reference sequence). CDR3 amino acids: CASSIHGNNQPQHF. The CDR3 DNA reads as TGTGCCAGTAGTATCCACGGTAACAATCAGCCCCAGCATTTT.

CDR3 sequence: CASSYTQTSGYNEQFF. CDR3 nucleotide sequence: TGTGCCAGCAGTTACACGCAGACTAGCGGCTACAATGAGCAGTTCTTC. This chain uses TRBV6-6 with TRBJ2-1; TRBD2 matches at 9 bases. J was trimmed by 3 bases and V by 2 bases; bases with no gene match: 5. The CDR3 contains 16 residues. Per germline, CDR1 MNHNY and CDR2 SVGAGI (reference sequence).

The chain couples TRBV3-1 (or the pseudogene TRBV3-2) to TRBJ2-7; D not resolved. This CDR3 has 12 amino acids. Germline V gene sequence: CDR1 LGHDT, CDR2 YNNKEL (reference sequence). V was trimmed by 4 bases and J by 6 bases, leaving 10 bases between them. The CDR3 nucleotides read TGTGCCAGCAGCCGCAGTACCCGCGAGCAGTACTTC. Protein product: CASSRSTREQYF.

This clone was counted only a few times. The CDR3 bases are TGTGCCAGCAGTTTGGGACCGGGACAAGCTTCCTATGGCTACACCTTC. Protein: CASSLGPGQASYGYTF. The chain combines TRBV7-2 with TRBJ1-2; perhaps TRBD1 as D (6 bases). The ends were cut back, 6 bases at V and 4 bases at J, with 21 bases in the middle. Germline CDR1 and CDR2: SGHTA and FQGNSA. The CDR3 is 16 residues long.

At least ten counts were recorded for this clone. The chain uses TRBV6-5 and TRBJ2-7; 9 bases fit TRBD2. Trimming at V came to 4 bases and at J to 4 bases, leaving 2 bases not matched to a gene. Per germline, CDR1 MNHEY and CDR2 SVGAGI. This CDR3 spans 13 amino acids. This CDR3 is CASSFTSGYEQYF. CDR3 bases: TGTGCCAGCAGTTTTACTAGCGGGTACGAGCAGTACTTC.

This chain connects TRBV12-3 or TRBV12-4 to TRBJ1-1; the D gene is possibly TRBD1 (5 bases). The CDR3 runs to 13 residues. V lost 5 bases, J lost 0 bases, and 7 bases lay in between. CDR3 residues: CASSPQVNTEAFF. The CDR3 region has the DNA TGTGCCAGCAGTCCACAGGTGAACACTGAAGCTTTCTTT.

The gene calls are TRBV11-2 and TRBJ2-7, with 7 bases matching TRBD2. Germline-derived CDR1 and CDR2 are SGHAT and FQNNGV. Trimming at V came to 0 bases and at J to 6 bases, leaving 5 bases not matched to a gene. The CDR3 runs to 14 residues. This CDR3 is CASSLEVTSSEQYF. The CDR3, as DNA: TGTGCCAGCAGCTTAGAGGTGACTAGCAGCGAGCAGTACTTC.

The chain links TRBV19 to TRBJ1-5; D remains ambiguous. V shed 6 bases and J shed 5 bases, with 11 bases lying between them. Germline V gives CDR1 LNHDA, CDR2 SQIVND (reference sequence). The CDR3 sequence is 13 residues long. For the CDR3, the DNA is TGTGCCAGTAGCCCTCGCGGGGATCAGCCCCAGCATTTT. This codes for CASSPRGDQPQHF.

This sequence joins TRBV7-3 and TRBJ1-2, with D perhaps matching TRBD1 (6 bases). Germline loops: CDR1 SGHTA, CDR2 FQGTGA. Trimming left V 4 bases short and J 8 bases short, with 17 bases between. The length of the CDR3 is 14 residues. The CDR3 DNA is TGTGCCAGCAGCTCCAATACCCCAGGGGAGGGCTACACCTTC. It specifies CASSSNTPGEGYTF.

This clone came up a few times. The J gene is TRBJ1-2, the V gene TRBV19, with D possibly being TRBD1 (5 bases). The CDR3 contains 14 residues. Germline V lookup: CDR1 LNHDA, CDR2 SQIVND (reference sequence). With 5 bases removed from V and 4 bases from J, the gap between germline ends came to 14 bases. This chain's CDR3 is CASSVPTVSYGYTF. The DNA for the CDR3 is TGTGCCAGTAGTGTCCCGACAGTTTCCTATGGCTACACCTTC.

This sequence joins TRBV11-2 and TRBJ2-1; D is undetermined. Germline lookup yields CDR1 SGHAT and CDR2 FQNNGV. Trimming took 0 bases from V and 4 from J, leaving 13 bases between them. The CDR3 length is 16 residues. The CDR3 loop reads CASSLEEIARYNEQFF. The CDR3 bases are TGTGCCAGCAGCTTAGAGGAAATAGCTAGATACAATGAGCAGTTCTTC.

A remark on this clone: Because the CDR3 is missing its conserved closing phenylalanine or tryptophan, this is likely a read error. The limits of the CDR3 on the DNA are not certain, so only TCRdb's listed CDR3 is given. The chain recombines TRBV20-1 with TRBJ2-7; TRBD2 is taken as the D call from the table, unchecked against the DNA. Germline V gene sequence: CDR1 DFQATT, CDR2 SNEGSKA (reference sequence). Both ends counted, the CDR3 spans 12 residues. The CDR3 reads CSASVGTSGRAI.

V is TRBV5-1 and J is TRBJ1-1, with 9 positions matching TRBD1. This CDR3 is built from 15 residues. The V segment lost 2 bases and the J segment 4 bases; nucleotides outside the gene matches: 6. Germline CDR1 and CDR2: SGHRS and YFSETQ. The CDR3: CASSLTGGLGTEAFF. The DNA of the CDR3 is TGCGCCAGCAGCTTAACAGGGGGCTTGGGCACTGAAGCTTTCTTT.

The count of this clone is one. This chain joins TRBV2 and TRBJ2-5, with D maybe TRBD2 (5 bases). Germline CDR1 reads SNHLY; CDR2 reads FYNNEI. Deletions cut 7 bases from V and 5 bases from J, with 14 bases between. CDR3 size: 13 residues. CDR3 nucleotide sequence: TGTGCCAGCATTCGAGGGATGGGGGAGACCCAGTACTTC. It encodes CASIRGMGETQYF.

About this clone itself: In the same sample, other DNA sequences code for this CDR3. The J gene is TRBJ1-2, the V gene TRBV7-3, with D perhaps TRBD1 (6 bases). The CDR3 spans 13 residues. Trimming pared 4 bases from V and 2 bases from J, leaving 8 bases between. Germline V gives CDR1 SGHTA, CDR2 FQGTGA. The CDR3 loop reads CASSSGQNYGYTF. As DNA, the CDR3 is TGTGCCAGCAGCTCGGGACAAAACTATGGCTACACCTTC.

The rearrangement links TRBV24-1 to TRBJ2-5, with a tentative D call TRBD1 (7 bases). Trimming cost V 4 bases and J 10 bases, with 15 bases left between them. This CDR3 comprises 13 residues. The germline V gene encodes CDR1 KGHDR and CDR2 SFDVKD. CDR3 sequence: CATSEPVQGGQYF. The CDR3 nucleotides read TGTGCCACCAGTGAACCAGTTCAGGGGGGCCAGTACTTC.

The chain uses TRBV25-1 and TRBJ2-7, with unresolved D. The CDR3 extends over 13 amino acids. Germline assignment: CDR1 MGHDK and CDR2 SYGVNS. The V end was cut by 5 bases, the J end by 7 bases, with 15 bases between. Here the CDR3 reads CASSSGALPEQYF. For the CDR3, the DNA is TGTGCCAGCAGTTCAGGTGCCCTACCAGAGCAGTACTTC.

This chain uses TRBV28 with TRBJ1-1, with 8 positions matching TRBD1. There are 16 residues in the CDR3. V was clipped by 4 bases and J by 0 bases; unmatched bases: 7. In germline, CDR1 is MDHEN, CDR2 SYDVKM. The CDR3 loop is CASSSGQAFMNTEAFF. As DNA, the CDR3 is TGTGCCAGCAGTTCGGGACAGGCTTTCATGAACACTGAAGCTTTCTTT. The full variable domain, its missing parts supplied by reference TRBV28 and TRBJ1-1, is DVKVTQSSRYLVKRTGEKVFLECVQDMDHENMFWYRQDPGLGLRLIYFSYDVKMKEKGDIPEGYSVSREKKERFSLILESASTNQTSMYLCASSSGQAFMNTEAFFGQGTRLTVV.

This clone turned up a few times. J is TRBJ1-5 and V is TRBV3-1 (or the pseudogene TRBV3-2); TRBD1 aligns across 7 bases. CDR1 is LGHDT, CDR2 YNNKEL, per germline (reference sequence). The length of the CDR3 is 18 residues. Trimming at V came to 0 bases and at J to 5 bases, leaving 13 bases not matched to a gene. The CDR3 bases are TGTGCCAGCAGCCAAGATAATTTTCGATGGCAGGGGGATCAGCCCCAGCATTTT. The encoded protein is CASSQDNFRWQGDQPQHF.

The rearrangement links TRBV4-2 to TRBJ1-4; weak D call: TRBD1 (5 bases). The V end was cut by 0 bases, the J end by 5 bases, with 16 bases between. The CDR3 totals 17 residues. Germline V lookup: CDR1 LGHNA, CDR2 YNFKEQ. CDR3 DNA sequence: TGTGCCAGCAGCCAAGATGGCGCGGGGCGGCGGAATGAAAAACTGTTTTTT. Translation: CASSQDGAGRRNEKLFF.

Only a few counts were recorded for this clone. This chain joins TRBV7-3 and TRBJ2-1; D is possibly TRBD1 (5 bases). Trimming removed 3 bases from V and 8 bases from J, with 17 bases in between. Germline CDR1 and CDR2: SGHTA and FQGTGA. This CDR3 comprises 15 residues. The CDR3 DNA follows: TGTGCCAGCAGCTTTATGACAGCTGGTATCCATGAGCAGTTCTTC. Residues: CASSFMTAGIHEQFF.

V is TRBV20-1 and J is TRBJ1-5; no definite D call. The CDR3 loop spans 12 amino acids. Trimming pared 3 bases from V and 2 bases from J, leaving 5 bases between. Germline-derived CDR1 and CDR2 are DFQATT and SNEGSKA (reference sequence). CDR3 protein: CSASPGNQPQHF. The CDR3 DNA sequence: TGCAGTGCTAGTCCAGGCAATCAGCCCCAGCATTTT.

The chain uses TRBV13 and TRBJ2-1, with 8 nucleotides matching TRBD2. CDR1 and CDR2 from the germline V gene are PRHDT and FYEKMQ (reference sequence). The ends lost 5 bases at V and 4 bases at J; junction bases unmatched: 10. This CDR3 has 16 residues. The CDR3 DNA follows: TGTGCCAGCAGCCCTCCGGGACGGGGGGGATACAATGAGCAGTTCTTC. Protein: CASSPPGRGGYNEQFF.

The chain recombines TRBV18 with TRBJ2-3, with 8 bases matching TRBD2. V was pared by 3 bases and J by 6 bases, with 14 bases of the junction left unmatched. Per the germline V gene, CDR1 is KGHSH and CDR2 is LQKENI. The length of the CDR3 is 17 residues. CDR3 in amino acids: CASSPRGVAGTEDTQYF. The CDR3 nucleotides read TGTGCCAGCTCACCCCGTGGGGTAGCGGGAACTGAGGATACGCAGTATTTT.

V and J are TRBV5-1 and TRBJ2-1, with 12 bases that match TRBD2. V lost 4 bases to trimming and J lost 4 bases; unmatched junction nucleotides: 12. The CDR3 has 18 residues. CDR1 is SGHRS and CDR2 is YFSETQ in the germline V gene. Here the CDR3 reads CASSEGRTSGVKYNEQFF. CDR3 bases: TGCGCCAGCAGCGAGGGAAGGACTAGCGGGGTAAAATACAATGAGCAGTTCTTC. The full variable domain, completed using reference TRBV5-1 and TRBJ2-1, is KAGVTQTPRYLIKTRGQQVTLSCSPISGHRSVSWYQQTPGQGLQFLFEYFSETQRNKGNFPGRFSGRQFSNSRSEMNVSTLELGDSALYLCASSEGRTSGVKYNEQFFGPGTRLTVL.

This chain joins TRBV5-1 and TRBJ2-3; D gene ambiguous. The CDR3 totals 14 residues. V lost 1 base and J 2 bases, leaving 8 bases between the germline ends. Germline V CDR1 and CDR2: SGHRS, YFSETQ. CDR3 region: CASSLMGDTDTQYF. The CDR3 DNA reads as TGCGCCAGCAGCTTGATGGGCGACACAGATACGCAGTATTTT.

This clone appeared once. The rearrangement links TRBV25-1 to TRBJ1-5, with 7 bases fitting TRBD1. The CDR3 loop spans 16 amino acids. The V and J ends lost 4 bases and 3 bases, in that order; junction bases with no gene match: 9. The germline gives CDR1 MGHDK, CDR2 SYGVNS. The CDR3 DNA is TGTGCCAGCAGTGCCAAGGAGACAGGGTCCAATCAGCCCCAGCATTTT. This gives the protein CASSAKETGSNQPQHF. The complete variable domain, with remaining parts taken from reference TRBV25-1 and TRBJ1-5, reads EADIYQTPRYLVIGTGKKITLECSQTMGHDKMYWYQQDPGMELHLIHYSYGVNSTEKGDLSSESTVSRIRTEHFPLTLESARPSHTSQYLCASSAKETGSNQPQHFGDGTRLSIL.

The chain has TRBV6-4 and TRBJ1-2; D uncertain. Trimming took 2 bases from V and 6 from J, leaving 10 bases between them. CDR3 length: 13 residues. Per the germline V gene, CDR1 is MRHNA and CDR2 is SNTAGT. The CDR3 sequence is CASSDGEQNGYTF. Written as DNA, the CDR3 is TGTGCCAGCAGTGACGGGGAGCAAAATGGCTACACCTTC.